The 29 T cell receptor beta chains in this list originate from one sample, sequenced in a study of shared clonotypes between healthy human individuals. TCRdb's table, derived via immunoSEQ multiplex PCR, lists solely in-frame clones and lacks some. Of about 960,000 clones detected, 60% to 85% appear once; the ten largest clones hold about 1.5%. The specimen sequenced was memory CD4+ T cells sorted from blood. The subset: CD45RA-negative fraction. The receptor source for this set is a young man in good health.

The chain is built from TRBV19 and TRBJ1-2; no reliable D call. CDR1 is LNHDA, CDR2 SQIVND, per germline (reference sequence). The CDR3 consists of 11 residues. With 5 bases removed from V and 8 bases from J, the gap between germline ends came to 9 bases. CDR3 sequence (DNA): TGTGCCAGTAGTCCCGGAGGCGGCTACACCTTC. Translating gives CASSPGGGYTF.

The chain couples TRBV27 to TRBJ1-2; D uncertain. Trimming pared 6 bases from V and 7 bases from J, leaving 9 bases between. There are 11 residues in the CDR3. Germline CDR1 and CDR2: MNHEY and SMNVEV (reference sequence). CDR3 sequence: CASRGSTGYTF. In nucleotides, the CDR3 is TGTGCCAGCAGGGGTTCAACTGGCTACACCTTC.

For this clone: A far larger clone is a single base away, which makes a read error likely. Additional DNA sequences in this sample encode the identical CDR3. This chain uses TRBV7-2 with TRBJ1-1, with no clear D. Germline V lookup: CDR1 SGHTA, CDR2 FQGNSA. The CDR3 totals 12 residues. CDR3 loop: CATGGRNTEAFF. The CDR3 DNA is TGTGCCACCGGAGGGAGAAACACTGAAGCTTTCTTC.

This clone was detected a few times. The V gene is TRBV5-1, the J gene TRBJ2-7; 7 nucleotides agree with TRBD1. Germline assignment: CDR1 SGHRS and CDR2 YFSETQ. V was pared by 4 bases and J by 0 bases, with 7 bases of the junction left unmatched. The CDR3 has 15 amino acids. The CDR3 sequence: CASSPVQGSSYEQYF. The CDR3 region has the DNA TGCGCCAGCAGCCCCGTACAGGGGTCCTCCTACGAGCAGTACTTC.

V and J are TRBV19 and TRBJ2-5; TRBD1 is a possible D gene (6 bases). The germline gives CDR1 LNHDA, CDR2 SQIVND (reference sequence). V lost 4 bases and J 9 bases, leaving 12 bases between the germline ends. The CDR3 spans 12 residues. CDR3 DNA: TGTGCCAGTAGTACCGAGCGACAGGCCCAGTACTTC. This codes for CASSTERQAQYF.

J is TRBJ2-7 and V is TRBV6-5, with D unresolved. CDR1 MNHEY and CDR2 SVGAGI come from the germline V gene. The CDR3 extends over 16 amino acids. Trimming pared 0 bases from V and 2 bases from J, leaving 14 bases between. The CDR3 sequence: CASSYSRVAGPYEQYF. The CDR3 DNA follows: TGTGCCAGCAGTTACTCCCGGGTAGCTGGACCCTACGAGCAGTACTTC.

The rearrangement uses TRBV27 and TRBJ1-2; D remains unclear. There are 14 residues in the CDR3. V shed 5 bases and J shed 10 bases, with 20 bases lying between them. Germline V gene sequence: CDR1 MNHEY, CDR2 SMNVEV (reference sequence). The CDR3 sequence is CASSPDLLLSTYTF. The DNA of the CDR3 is TGTGCCAGCAGTCCGGACTTGTTATTAAGTACCTACACCTTC.

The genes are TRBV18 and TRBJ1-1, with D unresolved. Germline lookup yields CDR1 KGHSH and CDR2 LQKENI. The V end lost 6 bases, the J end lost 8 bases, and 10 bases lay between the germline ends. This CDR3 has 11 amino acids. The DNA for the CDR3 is TGTGCCAGCTCGAGGGCACAGGAAGCTTTCTTT. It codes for CASSRAQEAFF. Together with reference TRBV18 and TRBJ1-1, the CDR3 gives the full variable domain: NAGVMQNPRHLVRRRGQEARLRCSPMKGHSHVYWYRQLPEEGLKFMVYLQKENIIDESGMPKERFSAEFPKEGPSILRIQQVVRGDSAAYFCASSRAQEAFFGQGTRLTVV.

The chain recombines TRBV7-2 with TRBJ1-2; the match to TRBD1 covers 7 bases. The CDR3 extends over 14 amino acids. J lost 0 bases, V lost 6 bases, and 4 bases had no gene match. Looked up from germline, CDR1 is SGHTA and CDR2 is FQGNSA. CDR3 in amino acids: CASRPGGTNYGYTF. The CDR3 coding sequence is TGTGCCAGCAGACCAGGGGGGACTAACTATGGCTACACCTTC.

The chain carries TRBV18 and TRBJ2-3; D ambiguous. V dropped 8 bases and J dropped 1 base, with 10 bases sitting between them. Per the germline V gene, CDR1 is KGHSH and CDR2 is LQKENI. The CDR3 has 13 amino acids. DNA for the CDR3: TGTGCCAGCCAGAGCTTGGGCACAGATACGCAGTATTTT. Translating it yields CASQSLGTDTQYF.

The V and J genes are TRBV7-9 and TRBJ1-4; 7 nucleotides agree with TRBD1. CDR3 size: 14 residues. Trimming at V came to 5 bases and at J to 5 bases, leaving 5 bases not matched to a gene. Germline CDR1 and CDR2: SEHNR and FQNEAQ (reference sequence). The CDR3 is CASSPRDRNEKLFF. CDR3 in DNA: TGTGCCAGCAGCCCCCGGGACAGAAATGAAAAACTGTTTTTT. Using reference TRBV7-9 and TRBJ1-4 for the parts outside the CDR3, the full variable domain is DTGVSQNPRHKITKRGQNVTFRCDPISEHNRLYWYRQTLGQGPEFLTYFQNEAQLEKSRLLSDRFSAERPKGSFSTLEIQRTEQGDSAMYLCASSPRDRNEKLFFGSGTQLSVL.

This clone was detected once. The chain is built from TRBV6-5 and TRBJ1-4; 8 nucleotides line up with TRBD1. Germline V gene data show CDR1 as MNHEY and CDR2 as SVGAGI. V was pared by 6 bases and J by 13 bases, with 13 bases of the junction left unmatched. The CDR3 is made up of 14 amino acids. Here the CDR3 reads CASRSFTGGFGLFF. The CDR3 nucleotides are TGTGCCAGCAGGTCATTTACAGGGGGGTTCGGACTGTTTTTT.

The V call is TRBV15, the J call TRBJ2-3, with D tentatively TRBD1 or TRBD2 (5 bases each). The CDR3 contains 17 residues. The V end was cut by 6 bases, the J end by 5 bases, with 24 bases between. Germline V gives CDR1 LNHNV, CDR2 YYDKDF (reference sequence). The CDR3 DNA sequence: TGTGCCACCAGAGTCCTCGGGCAGGGACGAATGGGAGATACGCAGTATTTT. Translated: CATRVLGQGRMGDTQYF.

The DNA for the CDR3 is TGTGCCAGCAGCAAAGGGAGGGACTACGAGCAGTACTTC. As protein: CASSKGRDYEQYF. The chain couples TRBV21-1 to TRBJ2-7; no DNA check was done on the table's D call, TRBD2. TRBV21-1 is labeled a pseudogene. The CDR3 is made up of 13 amino acids.

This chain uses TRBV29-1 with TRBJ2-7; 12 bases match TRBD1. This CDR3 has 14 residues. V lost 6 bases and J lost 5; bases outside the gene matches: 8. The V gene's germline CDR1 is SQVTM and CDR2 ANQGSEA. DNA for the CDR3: TGCAGCGTCCGAGGCGGGACAGGGGGCGACGAGCAGTACTTC. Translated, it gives CSVRGGTGGDEQYF.

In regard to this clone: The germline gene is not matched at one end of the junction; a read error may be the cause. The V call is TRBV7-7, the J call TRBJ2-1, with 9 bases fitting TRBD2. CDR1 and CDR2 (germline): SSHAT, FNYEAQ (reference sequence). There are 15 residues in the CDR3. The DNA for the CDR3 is TGTGCTAGCAGCCCGGGGACTAGCCATGCCATTGAGCAGTTCTTC. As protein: CASSPGTSHAIEQFF.

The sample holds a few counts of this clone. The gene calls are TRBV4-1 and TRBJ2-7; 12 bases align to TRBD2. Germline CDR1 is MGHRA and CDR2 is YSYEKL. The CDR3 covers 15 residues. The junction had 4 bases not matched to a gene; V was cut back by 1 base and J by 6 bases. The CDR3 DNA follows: TGCGCCAGCAGCCAAGGGACTAGCGGGACTCCCGAGCAGTACTTC. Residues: CASSQGTSGTPEQYF.

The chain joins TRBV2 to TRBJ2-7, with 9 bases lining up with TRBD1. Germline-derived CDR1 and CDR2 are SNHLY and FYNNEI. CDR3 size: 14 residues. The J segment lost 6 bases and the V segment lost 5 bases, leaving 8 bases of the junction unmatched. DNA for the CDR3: TGTGCCAGCAGTCGCACCGGGACAGGGCGCGAGCAGTACTTC. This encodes CASSRTGTGREQYF.

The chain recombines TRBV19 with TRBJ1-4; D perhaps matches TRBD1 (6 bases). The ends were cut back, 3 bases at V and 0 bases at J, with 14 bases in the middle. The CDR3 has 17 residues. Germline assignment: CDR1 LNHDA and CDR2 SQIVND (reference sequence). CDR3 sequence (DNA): TGTGCCAGTAGTATTTTCGGGACACTTGCAACTAATGAAAAACTGTTTTTT. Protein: CASSIFGTLATNEKLFF.

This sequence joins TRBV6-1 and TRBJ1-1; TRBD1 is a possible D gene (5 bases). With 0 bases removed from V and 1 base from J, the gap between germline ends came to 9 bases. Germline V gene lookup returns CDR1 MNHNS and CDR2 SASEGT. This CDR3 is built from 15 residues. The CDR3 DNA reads TGTGCCAGCAGTGAAGCTTGGGGGTGGAACACTGAAGCTTTCTTT. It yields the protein CASSEAWGWNTEAFF.

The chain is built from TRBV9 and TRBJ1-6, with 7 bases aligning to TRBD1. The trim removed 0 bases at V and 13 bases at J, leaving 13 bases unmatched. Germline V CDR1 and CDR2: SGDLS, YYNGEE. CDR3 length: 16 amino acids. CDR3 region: CASSVEGQRRHYPLHF. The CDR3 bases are TGTGCCAGCAGCGTAGAGGGACAGAGAAGACATTATCCCCTCCACTTT.

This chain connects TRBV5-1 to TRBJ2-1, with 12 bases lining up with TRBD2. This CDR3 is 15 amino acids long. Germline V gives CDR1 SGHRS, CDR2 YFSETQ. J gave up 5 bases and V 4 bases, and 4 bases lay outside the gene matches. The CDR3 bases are TGCGCCAGCAGCGTGACTAGCGGGAGAGACAATGAGCAGTTCTTC. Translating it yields CASSVTSGRDNEQFF. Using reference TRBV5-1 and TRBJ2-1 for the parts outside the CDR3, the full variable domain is KAGVTQTPRYLIKTRGQQVTLSCSPISGHRSVSWYQQTPGQGLQFLFEYFSETQRNKGNFPGRFSGRQFSNSRSEMNVSTLELGDSALYLCASSVTSGRDNEQFFGPGTRLTVL.

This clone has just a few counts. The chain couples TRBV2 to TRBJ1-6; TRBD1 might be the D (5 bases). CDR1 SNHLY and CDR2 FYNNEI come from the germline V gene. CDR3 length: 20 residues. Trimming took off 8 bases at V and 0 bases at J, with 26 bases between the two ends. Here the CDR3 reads CASSRTRGSTSASYNSPLHF. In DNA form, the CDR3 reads TGTGCCAGCTCCAGGACGCGGGGGAGTACGAGTGCCTCCTATAATTCACCCCTCCACTTT.

In DNA form, the CDR3 reads TGTGCCAGTAGTGTCGCCTCACTAGCAGATACGCAGTATTTT. Amino acids: CASSVASLADTQYF. The chain couples TRBV19 to TRBJ2-3, with D perhaps TRBD2 (5 bases). Deletions cut 5 bases from V and 4 bases from J, with 13 bases between. Looked up from germline, CDR1 is LNHDA and CDR2 is SQIVND (reference sequence). This CDR3 is built from 14 residues.

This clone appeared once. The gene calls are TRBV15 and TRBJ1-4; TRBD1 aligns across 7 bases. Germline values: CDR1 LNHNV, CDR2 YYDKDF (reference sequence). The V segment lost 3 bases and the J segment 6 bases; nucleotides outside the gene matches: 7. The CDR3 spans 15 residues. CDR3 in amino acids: CATSRTGTLDEKLFF. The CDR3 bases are TGTGCCACCAGCAGGACAGGGACCTTAGATGAAAAACTGTTTTTT.

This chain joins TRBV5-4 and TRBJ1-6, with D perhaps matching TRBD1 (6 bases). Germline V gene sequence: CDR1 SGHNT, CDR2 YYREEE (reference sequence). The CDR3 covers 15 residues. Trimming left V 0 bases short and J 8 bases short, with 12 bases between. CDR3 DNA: TGTGCCAGCAGCTTGGATCTCAGGGGAGATTCACCCCTCCACTTT. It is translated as CASSLDLRGDSPLHF.

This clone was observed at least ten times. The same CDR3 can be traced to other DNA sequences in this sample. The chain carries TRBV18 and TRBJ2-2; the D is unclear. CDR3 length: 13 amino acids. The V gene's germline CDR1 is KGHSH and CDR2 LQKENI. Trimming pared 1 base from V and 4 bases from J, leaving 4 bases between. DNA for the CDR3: TGTGCCAGCTCACCACAGACCACCGGGGAGCTGTTTTTT. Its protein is CASSPQTTGELFF.

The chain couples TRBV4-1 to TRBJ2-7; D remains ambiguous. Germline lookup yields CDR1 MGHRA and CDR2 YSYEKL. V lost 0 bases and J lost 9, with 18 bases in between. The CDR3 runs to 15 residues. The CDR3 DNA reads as TGCGCCAGCAGCCAAGATCGAGGACGAACCTTCGGGCAGTACTTC. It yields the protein CASSQDRGRTFGQYF.

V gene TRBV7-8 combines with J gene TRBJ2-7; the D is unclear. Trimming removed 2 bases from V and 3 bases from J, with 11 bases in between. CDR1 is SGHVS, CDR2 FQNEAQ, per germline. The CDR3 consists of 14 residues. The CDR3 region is CASSLRRRNYEQYF. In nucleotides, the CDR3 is TGTGCCAGCAGCTTACGTCGAAGAAACTACGAGCAGTACTTC.